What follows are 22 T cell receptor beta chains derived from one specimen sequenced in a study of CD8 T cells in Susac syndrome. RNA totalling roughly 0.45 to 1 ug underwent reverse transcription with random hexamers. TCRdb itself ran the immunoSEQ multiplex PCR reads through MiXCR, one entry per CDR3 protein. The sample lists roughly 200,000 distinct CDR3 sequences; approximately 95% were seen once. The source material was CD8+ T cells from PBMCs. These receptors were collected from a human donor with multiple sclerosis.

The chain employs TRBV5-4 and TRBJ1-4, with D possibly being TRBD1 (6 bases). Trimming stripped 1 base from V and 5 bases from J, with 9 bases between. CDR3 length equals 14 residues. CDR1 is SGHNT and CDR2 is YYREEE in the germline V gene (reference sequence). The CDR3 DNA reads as TGTGCCAGCAGCTTGTGGGGGGCGAATGAAAAACTGTTTTTT. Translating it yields CASSLWGANEKLFF.

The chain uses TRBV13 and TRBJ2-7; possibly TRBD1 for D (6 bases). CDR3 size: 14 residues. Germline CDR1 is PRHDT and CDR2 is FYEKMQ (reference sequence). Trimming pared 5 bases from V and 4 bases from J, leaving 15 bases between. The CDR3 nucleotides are TGTGCCAGCAGCCAACAGGGTATCAGGTACGAGCAGTACTTC. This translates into CASSQQGIRYEQYF.

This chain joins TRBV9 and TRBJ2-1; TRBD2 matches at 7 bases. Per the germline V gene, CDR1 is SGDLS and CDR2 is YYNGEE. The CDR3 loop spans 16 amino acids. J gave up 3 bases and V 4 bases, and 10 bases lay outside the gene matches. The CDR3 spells CASSPLGGWNYNEQFF. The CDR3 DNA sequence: TGTGCCAGCAGCCCCTTGGGGGGGTGGAACTACAATGAGCAGTTCTTC.

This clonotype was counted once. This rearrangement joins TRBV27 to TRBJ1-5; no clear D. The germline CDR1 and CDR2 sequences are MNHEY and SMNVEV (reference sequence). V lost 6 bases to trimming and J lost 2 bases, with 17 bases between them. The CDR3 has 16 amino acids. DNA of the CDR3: TGTGCCAGCAGCCCCGGATCTTGGGCTGGCAATCAGCCCCAGCATTTT. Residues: CASSPGSWAGNQPQHF.

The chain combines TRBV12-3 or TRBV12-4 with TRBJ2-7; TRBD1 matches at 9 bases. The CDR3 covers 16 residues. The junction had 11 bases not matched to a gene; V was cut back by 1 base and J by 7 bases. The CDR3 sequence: CASSLEGGDRVGEQYF. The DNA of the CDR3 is TGTGCCAGCAGTTTAGAAGGAGGGGACAGGGTCGGTGAGCAGTACTTC.

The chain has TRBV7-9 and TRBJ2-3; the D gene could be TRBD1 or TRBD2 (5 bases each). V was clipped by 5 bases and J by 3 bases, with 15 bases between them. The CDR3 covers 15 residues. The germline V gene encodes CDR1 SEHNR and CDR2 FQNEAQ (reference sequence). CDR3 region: CASSGDGSTTDTQYF. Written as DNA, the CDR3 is TGTGCCAGCAGCGGGGACGGCTCGACTACAGATACGCAGTATTTT.

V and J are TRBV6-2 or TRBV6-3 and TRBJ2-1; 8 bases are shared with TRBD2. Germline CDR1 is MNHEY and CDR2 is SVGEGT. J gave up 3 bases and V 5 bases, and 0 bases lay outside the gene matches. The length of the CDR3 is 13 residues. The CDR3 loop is CASSGTSYNEQFF. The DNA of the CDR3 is TGTGCCAGCAGTGGGACTAGCTACAATGAGCAGTTCTTC.

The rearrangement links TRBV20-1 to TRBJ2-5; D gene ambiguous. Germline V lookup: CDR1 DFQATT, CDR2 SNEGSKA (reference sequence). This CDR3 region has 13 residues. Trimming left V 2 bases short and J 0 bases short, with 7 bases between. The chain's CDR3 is CSARSAYQETQYF. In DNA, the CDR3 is TGCAGTGCTAGATCAGCGTACCAAGAGACCCAGTACTTC.

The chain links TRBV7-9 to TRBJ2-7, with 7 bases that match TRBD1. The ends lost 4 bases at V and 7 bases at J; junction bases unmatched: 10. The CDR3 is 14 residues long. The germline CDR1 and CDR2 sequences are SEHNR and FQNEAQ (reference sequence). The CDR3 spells CASSSPGTDWEQYF. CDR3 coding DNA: TGTGCCAGCAGCTCCCCTGGGACAGATTGGGAGCAGTACTTC. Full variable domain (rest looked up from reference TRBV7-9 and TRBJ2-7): DTGVSQNPRHKITKRGQNVTFRCDPISEHNRLYWYRQTLGQGPEFLTYFQNEAQLEKSRLLSDRFSAERPKGSFSTLEIQRTEQGDSAMYLCASSSPGTDWEQYFGPGTRLTVT.

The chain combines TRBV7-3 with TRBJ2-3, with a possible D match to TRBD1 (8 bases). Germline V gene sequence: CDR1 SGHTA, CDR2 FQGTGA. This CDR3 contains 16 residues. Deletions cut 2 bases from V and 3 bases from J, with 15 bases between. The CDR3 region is CASSLAGQGGTDTQYF. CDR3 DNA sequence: TGTGCCAGCAGCTTAGCCGGACAGGGAGGGACAGATACGCAGTATTTT. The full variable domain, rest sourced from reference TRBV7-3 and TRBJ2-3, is GAGVSQTPSNKVTEKGKYVELRCDPISGHTALYWYRQSLGQGPEFLIYFQGTGAADDSGLPNDRFFAVRPEGSVSTLKIQRTERGDSAVYLCASSLAGQGGTDTQYFGPGTRLTVL.

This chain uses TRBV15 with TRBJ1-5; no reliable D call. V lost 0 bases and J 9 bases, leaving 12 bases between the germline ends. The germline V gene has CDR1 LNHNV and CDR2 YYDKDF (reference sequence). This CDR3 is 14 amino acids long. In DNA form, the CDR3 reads TGTGCCACCAGCAGAGATTTGGCGGTCCGGCCCCAGCATTTT. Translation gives CATSRDLAVRPQHF.

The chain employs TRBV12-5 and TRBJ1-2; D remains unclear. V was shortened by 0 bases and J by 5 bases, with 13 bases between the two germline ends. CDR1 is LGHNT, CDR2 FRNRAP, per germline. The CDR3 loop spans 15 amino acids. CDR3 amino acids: CASGLVPVPHYGYTF. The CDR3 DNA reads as TGTGCTAGTGGTTTGGTACCGGTACCTCATTATGGCTACACCTTC.

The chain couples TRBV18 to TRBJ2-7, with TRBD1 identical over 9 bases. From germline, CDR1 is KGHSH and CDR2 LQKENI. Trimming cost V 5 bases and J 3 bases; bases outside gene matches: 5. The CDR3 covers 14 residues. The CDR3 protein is CASSSRDRVYEQYF. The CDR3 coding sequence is TGTGCCAGCTCATCCCGGGACAGGGTCTACGAGCAGTACTTC.

The CDR3 loop reads CSALQGNQPQHF. In nucleotides, the CDR3 is TGCAGTGCTTTACAGGGGAATCAGCCCCAGCATTTT. This chain connects TRBV20-1 to TRBJ1-5; 7 bases agree with TRBD1. V trimming: 5 bases; J trimming: 4 bases; junction bases outside the gene matches: 2. CDR1 and CDR2 (germline): DFQATT, SNEGSKA (reference sequence). The CDR3 totals 12 residues.

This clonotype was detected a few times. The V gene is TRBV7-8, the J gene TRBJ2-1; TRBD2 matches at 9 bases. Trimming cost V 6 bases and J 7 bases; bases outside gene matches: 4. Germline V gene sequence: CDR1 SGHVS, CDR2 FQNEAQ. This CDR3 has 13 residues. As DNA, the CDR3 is TGTGCCAGCAGTTTGGGACTAGCTAATGAGCAGTTCTTC. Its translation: CASSLGLANEQFF.

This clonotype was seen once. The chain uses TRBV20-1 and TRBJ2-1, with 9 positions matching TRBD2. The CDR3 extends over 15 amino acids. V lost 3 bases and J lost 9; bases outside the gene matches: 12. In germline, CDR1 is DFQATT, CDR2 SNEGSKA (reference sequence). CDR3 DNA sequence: TGCAGTGCTAGGGAACCGGGACTAGCTGTTAGTGAGCAGTTCTTC. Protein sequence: CSAREPGLAVSEQFF.

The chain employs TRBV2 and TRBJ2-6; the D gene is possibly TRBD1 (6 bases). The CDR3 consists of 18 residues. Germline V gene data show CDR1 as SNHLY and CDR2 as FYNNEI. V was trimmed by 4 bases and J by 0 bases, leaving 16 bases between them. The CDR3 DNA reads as TGTGCCAGCAGTGTTACGGCAGGGACAAGCTCTGGGGCCAACGTCCTGACTTTC. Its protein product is CASSVTAGTSSGANVLTF.

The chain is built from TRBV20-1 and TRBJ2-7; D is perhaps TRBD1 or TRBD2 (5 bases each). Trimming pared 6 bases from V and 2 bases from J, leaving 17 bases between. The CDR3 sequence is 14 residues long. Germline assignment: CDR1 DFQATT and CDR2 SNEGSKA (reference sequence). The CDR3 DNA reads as TGCAGTGCCGTGGGGACGGTGGCCCCCTACGAGCAGTACTTC. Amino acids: CSAVGTVAPYEQYF.

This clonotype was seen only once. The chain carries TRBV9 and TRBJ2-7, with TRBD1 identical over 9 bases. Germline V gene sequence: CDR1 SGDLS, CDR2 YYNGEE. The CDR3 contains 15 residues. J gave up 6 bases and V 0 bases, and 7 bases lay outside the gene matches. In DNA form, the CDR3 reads TGTGCCAGCAGCGTAGGTCAGGACAGGGGTTTCGAGCAGTACTTC. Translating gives CASSVGQDRGFEQYF.

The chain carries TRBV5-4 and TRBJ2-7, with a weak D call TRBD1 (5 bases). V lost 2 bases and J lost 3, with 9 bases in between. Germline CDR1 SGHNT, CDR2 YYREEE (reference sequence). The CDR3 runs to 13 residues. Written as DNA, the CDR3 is TGTGCCAGCAGCTTTGGGGCGGACTACGAGCAGTACTTC. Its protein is CASSFGADYEQYF.

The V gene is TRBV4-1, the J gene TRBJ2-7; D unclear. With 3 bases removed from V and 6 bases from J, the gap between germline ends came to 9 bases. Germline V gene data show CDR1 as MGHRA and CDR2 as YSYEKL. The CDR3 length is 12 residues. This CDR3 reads CASSHPRSEQYF. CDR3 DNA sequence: TGCGCCAGCAGCCATCCCCGATCCGAGCAGTACTTC.

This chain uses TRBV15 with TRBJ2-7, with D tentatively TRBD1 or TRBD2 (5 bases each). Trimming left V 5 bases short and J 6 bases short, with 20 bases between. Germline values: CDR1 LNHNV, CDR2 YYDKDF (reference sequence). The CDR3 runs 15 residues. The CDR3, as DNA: TGTGCCACCAGCTCCCCTCAGGACACAAGCGGCGAGCAGTACTTC. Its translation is CATSSPQDTSGEQYF.